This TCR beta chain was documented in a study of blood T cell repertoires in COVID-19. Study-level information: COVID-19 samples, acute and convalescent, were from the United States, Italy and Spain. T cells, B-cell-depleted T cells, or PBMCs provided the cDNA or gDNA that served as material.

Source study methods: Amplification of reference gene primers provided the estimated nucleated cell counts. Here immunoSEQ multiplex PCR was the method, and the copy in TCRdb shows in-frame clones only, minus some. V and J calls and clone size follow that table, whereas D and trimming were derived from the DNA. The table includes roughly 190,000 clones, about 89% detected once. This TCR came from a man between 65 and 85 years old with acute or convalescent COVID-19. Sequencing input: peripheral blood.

The CDR3 protein is CASSRTSGSFAYEQYF. CDR3 in DNA: TGTGCCAGCAGCCGGACTAGCGGGAGTTTTGCGTACGAGCAGTACTTC. J is TRBJ2-7 and V is TRBV3-1 (or the pseudogene TRBV3-2); TRBD2 agrees at 13 bases. The germline gives CDR1 LGHDT, CDR2 YNNKEL (reference sequence). The CDR3 totals 16 residues. V was pared by 4 bases and J by 4 bases, with 7 bases of the junction left unmatched.